The 27 T cell receptor beta chains presented below share a single source sample, sequenced in a study of CD8 T cells in Susac syndrome. An input of about 0.5 to 1 ug of RNA was subjected to reverse transcription using random hexamers. TCRdb processed the immunoSEQ multiplex PCR reads anew with MiXCR; each CDR3 protein has one entry. The repertoire consists of about 250,000 distinct CDR3 sequences, with roughly 95% occurring once and the leading ten covering 0.07% to 0.09%. Sequenced material: CD4+ T cells from PBMCs. All receptors come from a human donor with multiple sclerosis.

This CDR3 is CATRGGGSAETQYF. Here the CDR3 DNA reads TGTGCCACCAGGGGGGGAGGATCGGCAGAGACCCAGTACTTC. The chain is built from TRBV2 and TRBJ2-5; D assignment may be TRBD1 or TRBD2 (7 bases each). CDR3 length: 14 amino acids. V lost 10 bases and J lost 4, with 19 bases in between. Germline V CDR1 and CDR2: SNHLY, FYNNEI. The whole variable domain, remainder taken from reference TRBV2 and TRBJ2-5, is EPEVTQTPSHQVTQMGQEVILRCVPISNHLYFYWYRQILGQKVEFLVSFYNNEISEKSEIFDDQFSVERPDGSNFTLKIRSTKLEDSAMYFCATRGGGSAETQYFGPGTRLLVL.

This clonotype was recorded once. The V call is TRBV20-1, the J call TRBJ1-1; D remains unclear. Germline assignment: CDR1 DFQATT and CDR2 SNEGSKA (reference sequence). The V and J ends lost 6 bases and 0 bases respectively, with 11 bases between them. CDR3 length equals 13 residues. The CDR3: CSALQNMNTEAFF. For the CDR3, the DNA is TGCAGTGCGTTACAGAACATGAACACTGAAGCTTTCTTT.

This clonotype has only one observation. The rearrangement links TRBV7-9 to TRBJ1-1; 8 bases agree with TRBD1. The V gene's germline CDR1 is SEHNR and CDR2 FQNEAQ (reference sequence). V lost 3 bases to trimming and J lost 7 bases; unmatched junction nucleotides: 7. The CDR3 is 14 residues long. As DNA, the CDR3 is TGTGCCAGCAGCTTGGTTCAGGGGGCCCTTGAAGCTTTCTTT. Its translation is CASSLVQGALEAFF.

This rearrangement joins TRBV29-1 to TRBJ2-2; 8 nucleotides match TRBD2. The CDR3 is made up of 14 amino acids. In germline, CDR1 is SQVTM, CDR2 ANQGSEA. Trimming cost V 6 bases and J 4 bases; bases outside gene matches: 7. The CDR3 nucleotides are TGCAGCGTGGAACGGGGGGGCGGCACCGGGGAGCTGTTTTTT. As protein: CSVERGGGTGELFF.

The chain couples TRBV7-6 to TRBJ2-2; 8 nucleotides align to TRBD2. This CDR3 has 17 residues. Unmatched junction bases numbered 7, after V lost 4 bases and J lost 0 bases. Germline V gene data show CDR1 as SGHVS and CDR2 as FNYEAQ. The CDR3 DNA is TGTGCCAGCAGCTGGCGGGCTAGCGGGTCGAACACCGGGGAGCTGTTTTTT. Its protein is CASSWRASGSNTGELFF.

The J gene is TRBJ2-1, the V gene TRBV6-1; tentative D call: TRBD1 (5 bases). The CDR3 has 12 residues. The germline V gene has CDR1 MNHNS and CDR2 SASEGT. V lost 1 base and J 8 bases, leaving 6 bases between the germline ends. The CDR3 region has the DNA TGTGCCAGCAGTGAAGAGGGGTATGAGCAGTTCTTC. It encodes CASSEEGYEQFF.

The chain recombines TRBV11-2 with TRBJ2-3; D perhaps matches TRBD1 (6 bases). The germline gives CDR1 SGHAT, CDR2 FQNNGV. Trimming left V 5 bases short and J 1 base short, with 13 bases between. This CDR3 contains 15 residues. DNA of the CDR3: TGTGCCAGCAGCACGAGCAGGGGTCGCACAGATACGCAGTATTTT. Protein sequence: CASSTSRGRTDTQYF.

This chain uses TRBV7-6 with TRBJ2-3; TRBD2 matches at 9 bases. The length of the CDR3 is 15 residues. Germline V CDR1 and CDR2: SGHVS, FNYEAQ. V gave up 5 bases and J gave up 5 bases; unmatched junction bases: 8. CDR3 in DNA: TGTGCCAGCAGCGCAAGCGGGGGGCCGGGAGATACGCAGTATTTT. It is translated as CASSASGGPGDTQYF.

This clonotype was found once. J is TRBJ1-2 and V is TRBV11-1; maybe TRBD1 (5 bases). Trimming cost V 5 bases and J 12 bases, with 19 bases left between them. This CDR3 region has 13 residues. CDR1 is SGHAT and CDR2 is FQDESV in the germline V gene (reference sequence). DNA for the CDR3: TGTGCCAGCAGCCCGCGTGGTCCTCAGGGTGACACCTTC. It yields the protein CASSPRGPQGDTF.

The J gene is TRBJ2-1, the V gene TRBV5-1; D remains ambiguous. V lost 1 base and J 5 bases, leaving 7 bases between the germline ends. The CDR3 extends over 13 amino acids. Germline CDR1 and CDR2: SGHRS and YFSETQ. The CDR3 sequence: CASSLYANNEQFF. CDR3 nucleotide sequence: TGCGCCAGCAGCTTGTACGCTAACAATGAGCAGTTCTTC.

This rearrangement joins TRBV6-5 to TRBJ1-1; D is undetermined. Germline V gene sequence: CDR1 MNHEY, CDR2 SVGAGI. The CDR3 sequence is 14 residues long. V gave up 5 bases and J gave up 3 bases, with 13 bases separating them. The CDR3 bases are TGTGCCAGCAGTCCCACACAATTCTACACTGAAGCTTTCTTT. Translating it yields CASSPTQFYTEAFF.

V is TRBV11-2 and J is TRBJ2-7; no reliable D call. Germline CDR1 reads SGHAT; CDR2 reads FQNNGV. Trimming shortened V by 5 bases and J by 0 bases, and 5 bases separated the two germline ends. This CDR3 is 12 amino acids long. CDR3 bases: TGTGCCAGCAGCGCAAGCTCCTACGAGCAGTACGTC. It yields the protein CASSASSYEQYV.

The V call is TRBV14, the J call TRBJ1-4; weak D call: TRBD1 (5 bases). The CDR3 is 13 residues long. Germline V gene data show CDR1 as SGHDN and CDR2 as FVKESK. With 2 bases removed from V and 10 bases from J, the gap between germline ends came to 11 bases. CDR3 residues: CASSQLGVRKLFF. The CDR3 coding sequence is TGTGCCAGCAGCCAACTGGGGGTGCGAAAACTGTTTTTT.

The J gene is TRBJ2-5, the V gene TRBV28; 11 bases line up with TRBD2. Trimming took 2 bases from V and 4 from J; bases not matched to a gene: 0. CDR1 is MDHEN, CDR2 SYDVKM, per germline. The CDR3 spans 14 residues. The CDR3 DNA reads as TGTGCCAGCAGTTTACTAGCGGGGGGAGAGACCCAGTACTTC. Protein product: CASSLLAGGETQYF.

The chain carries TRBV3-1 and TRBJ2-2; D gene ambiguous. The CDR3 runs 15 residues. Germline CDR1 LGHDT, CDR2 YNNKEL (reference sequence). Trimming took off 4 bases at V and 2 bases at J, with 11 bases between the two ends. CDR3 residues: CASSRAATNTGELFF. In DNA form, the CDR3 reads TGTGCCAGCAGCCGGGCGGCCACCAACACCGGGGAGCTGTTTTTT.

This chain joins TRBV6-1 and TRBJ2-1, with D possibly being TRBD2 (6 bases). V was clipped by 6 bases and J by 9 bases, with 15 bases between them. In germline, CDR1 is MNHNS, CDR2 SASEGT. The CDR3 is 13 amino acids. CDR3: CASSLTRSAEQFF. CDR3 DNA: TGTGCCAGCAGCTTGACTAGATCAGCTGAGCAGTTCTTC.

A few counts support this clonotype. This chain links TRBV6-1 with TRBJ2-7; D is perhaps TRBD1 (6 bases). V was trimmed by 2 bases and J by 7 bases, leaving 9 bases between them. This CDR3 region has 12 residues. Per the germline V gene, CDR1 is MNHNS and CDR2 is SASEGT. The CDR3 protein is CASSENGQEQYV. Here the CDR3 DNA reads TGTGCCAGCAGTGAAAACGGACAGGAGCAGTACGTC.

The chain employs TRBV11-2 and TRBJ2-3, with D possibly being TRBD1 or TRBD2 (5 bases each). Per the germline V gene, CDR1 is SGHAT and CDR2 is FQNNGV. Trimming cost V 3 bases and J 8 bases, with 12 bases left between them. This CDR3 has 13 residues. CDR3 coding DNA: TGTGCCAGCAGCTTTGGGGCGAGGGCTACGCAGTATTTT. It translates to CASSFGARATQYF.

The CDR3 loop is CASSQPGLAIHESTDTQYF. The CDR3 nucleotides are TGTGCCAGCAGCCAGCCGGGACTAGCAATTCATGAGAGCACAGATACGCAGTATTTT. This chain joins TRBV3-1 and TRBJ2-3; TRBD2 matches 9 bases. Germline V gene data show CDR1 as LGHDT and CDR2 as YNNKEL (reference sequence). CDR3 length equals 19 residues. J gave up 0 bases and V 3 bases, and 13 bases lay outside the gene matches.

V and J are TRBV19 and TRBJ2-2; 7 nucleotides match TRBD1. V lost 6 bases, J lost 5 bases, and 12 bases stayed unmatched. The CDR3 extends over 16 amino acids. CDR1 LNHDA and CDR2 SQIVND come from the germline V gene (reference sequence). CDR3 sequence: CASRPTGDVPTGELFF. The CDR3 DNA follows: TGTGCCAGTAGACCTACAGGGGATGTCCCTACCGGGGAGCTGTTTTTT.

This chain joins TRBV5-6 and TRBJ2-2; TRBD2 agrees at 14 bases. The CDR3 is made up of 20 amino acids. Per the germline V gene, CDR1 is SGHDT and CDR2 is YYEEEE. With 2 bases clipped from V and 4 bases from J, the junction kept 13 bases outside the gene matches. CDR3 bases: TGTGCCAGCAGCTTCTGGGGACTAGCGGGAGCATCTCGAGGCACCGGGGAGCTGTTTTTT. Translating it yields CASSFWGLAGASRGTGELFF.

The CDR3 spells CASSYGTGRNEKLFF. CDR3 DNA sequence: TGCGCCAGCAGCTATGGGACAGGTAGAAATGAAAAACTGTTTTTT. J is TRBJ1-4 and V is TRBV4-1, with TRBD1 identical over 8 bases. The V and J ends lost 5 bases and 5 bases, in that order; junction bases with no gene match: 7. Germline values: CDR1 MGHRA, CDR2 YSYEKL. This CDR3 spans 15 amino acids.

V is TRBV29-1 and J is TRBJ2-1; 9 bases agree with TRBD2. The J segment lost 7 bases and the V segment lost 4 bases, leaving 5 bases of the junction unmatched. The CDR3 length is 13 residues. Germline CDR1 SQVTM, CDR2 ANQGSEA. The CDR3 region is CSVVGRGGNEQFF. DNA of the CDR3: TGCAGCGTTGTGGGGCGGGGGGGGAATGAGCAGTTCTTC.

As for this clonotype: One junction end does not reproduce the germline sequence, and a read error may be involved. The chain joins TRBV12-3 or TRBV12-4 to TRBJ1-1; a weak D match, TRBD1 (5 bases). This CDR3 is built from 13 residues. CDR3 sequence: CASSPWGNSEAFF. The CDR3 nucleotides are TGTGCCAGCAGTCCCTGGGGGAACTCTGAAGCTTTCTTT.

V gene TRBV4-2 combines with J gene TRBJ1-5; D gene ambiguous. Germline lookup yields CDR1 LGHNA and CDR2 YNFKEQ. This CDR3 is built from 15 residues. Trimming pared 1 base from V and 3 bases from J, leaving 10 bases between. This chain's CDR3 is CASSQGQDPNQPQHF. The DNA for the CDR3 is TGTGCCAGCAGCCAAGGGCAGGACCCCAATCAGCCCCAGCATTTT.

This sequence joins TRBV27 and TRBJ2-1, with D possibly TRBD2 on 5 matching bases. The germline gives CDR1 MNHEY, CDR2 SMNVEV (reference sequence). CDR3 length: 15 amino acids. Trimming took off 4 bases at V and 3 bases at J, with 13 bases between the two ends. This CDR3 reads CASSSHAGVYNEQFF. For the CDR3, the DNA is TGTGCCAGCAGTTCTCACGCCGGGGTCTACAATGAGCAGTTCTTC.

The gene calls are TRBV20-1 and TRBJ1-2; possible D gene TRBD1, 5 bases. Germline CDR1 and CDR2: DFQATT and SNEGSKA (reference sequence). The CDR3 runs 15 residues. The V end lost 0 bases, the J end lost 3 bases, and 14 bases lay between the germline ends. CDR3 protein: CSARDSTGTYYGYTF. The CDR3 region has the DNA TGCAGTGCTAGAGACTCAACCGGGACCTACTATGGCTACACCTTC.